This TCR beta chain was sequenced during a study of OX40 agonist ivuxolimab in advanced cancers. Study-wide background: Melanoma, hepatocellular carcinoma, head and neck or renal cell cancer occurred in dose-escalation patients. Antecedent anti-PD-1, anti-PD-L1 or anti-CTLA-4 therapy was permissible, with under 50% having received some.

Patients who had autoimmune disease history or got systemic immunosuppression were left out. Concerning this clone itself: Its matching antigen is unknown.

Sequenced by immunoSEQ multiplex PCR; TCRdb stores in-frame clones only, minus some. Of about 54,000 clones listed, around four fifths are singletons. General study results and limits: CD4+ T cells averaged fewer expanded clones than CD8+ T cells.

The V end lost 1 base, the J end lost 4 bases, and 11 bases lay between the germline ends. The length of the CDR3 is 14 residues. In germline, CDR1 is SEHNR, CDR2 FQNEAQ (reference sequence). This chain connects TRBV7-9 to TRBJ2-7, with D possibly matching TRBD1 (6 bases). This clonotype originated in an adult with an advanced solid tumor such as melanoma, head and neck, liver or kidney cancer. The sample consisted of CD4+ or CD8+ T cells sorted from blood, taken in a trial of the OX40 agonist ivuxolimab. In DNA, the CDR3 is TGTGCCAGCAGCTTAGGGACAGATAATTACGAGCAGTACTTC. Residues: CASSLGTDNYEQYF.